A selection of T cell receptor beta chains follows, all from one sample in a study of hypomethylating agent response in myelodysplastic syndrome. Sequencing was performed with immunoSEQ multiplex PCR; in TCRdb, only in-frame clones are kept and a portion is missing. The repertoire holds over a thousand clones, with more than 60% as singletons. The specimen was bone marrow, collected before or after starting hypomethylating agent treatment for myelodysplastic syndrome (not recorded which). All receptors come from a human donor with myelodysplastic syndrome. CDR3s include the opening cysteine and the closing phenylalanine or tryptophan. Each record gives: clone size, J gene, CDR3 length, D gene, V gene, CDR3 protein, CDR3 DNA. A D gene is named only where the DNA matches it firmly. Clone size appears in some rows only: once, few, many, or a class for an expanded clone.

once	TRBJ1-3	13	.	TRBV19	CARRSDSGNTIYF	TGTGCCCGACGGTCGGACTCTGGAAACACCATATATTTT
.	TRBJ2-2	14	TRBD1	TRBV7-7	CASSHGTGTGELFF	TGTGCTAGCAGCCATGGGACAGGAACCGGGGAGCTGTTTTTT
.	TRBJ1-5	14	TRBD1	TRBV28	CASSPGTGNQPQHF	TGTGCCAGCAGTCCGGGGACAGGGAATCAGCCCCAGCATTTT
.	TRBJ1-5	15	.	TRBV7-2	CASSLVGGGNQPQHF	TGTGCCAGCAGCTTAGTAGGGGGTGGCAATCAGCCCCAGCATTTT
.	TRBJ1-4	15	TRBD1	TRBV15	CATSEGTGSNEKLFF	TGTGCCACCAGCGAGGGGACAGGGTCGAATGAAAAACTGTTTTTT
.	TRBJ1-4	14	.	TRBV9	CASSSSQGGEKLFF	TGTGCCAGCAGCTCGAGCCAGGGTGGTGAAAAACTGTTTTTT
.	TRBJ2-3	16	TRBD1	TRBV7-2	CASSPHRGDSTDTQYF	TGTGCCAGCAGCCCGCACAGGGGGGATAGCACAGATACGCAGTATTTT
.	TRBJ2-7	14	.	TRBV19	CASSTLGSKYEQYF	TGTGCCAGTAGTACTTTGGGGTCAAAGTACGAGCAGTACTTC
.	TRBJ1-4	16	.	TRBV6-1	CASSELMASYNEKLFF	TGTGCCAGCAGTGAACTGATGGCATCCTATAATGAAAAACTGTTTTTT
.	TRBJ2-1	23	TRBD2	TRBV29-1	CSVEGVELGTGTSGSNSYNEQFF	TGCAGCGTCGAAGGGGTGGAGTTGGGAACGGGGACTAGCGGGAGTAATTCCTACAATGAGCAGTTCTTC
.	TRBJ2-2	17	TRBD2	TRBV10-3	CAISEIRTSGYAGELFF	TGTGCCATCAGTGAGATACGGACTAGCGGTTACGCCGGGGAGCTGTTTTTT
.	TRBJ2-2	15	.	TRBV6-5	CASSYEGMGAGELFF	TGTGCCAGCAGTTACGAAGGAATGGGGGCCGGGGAGCTGTTTTTT
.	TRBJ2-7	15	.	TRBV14	CASSLPGRGGIEQYF	TGTGCCAGCAGCCTACCGGGACGGGGCGGGATCGAGCAGTACTTC
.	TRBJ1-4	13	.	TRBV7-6	CASSLVLSEKLFF	TGTGCCAGCAGCTTAGTTTTGAGCGAAAAACTGTTTTTT
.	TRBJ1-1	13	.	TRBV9	CASSVSGNTEAFF	TGTGCCAGCAGCGTATCCGGGAACACTGAAGCTTTCTTT
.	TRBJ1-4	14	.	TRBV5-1	CASRRDGGNEKLFF	TGCGCCAGCAGGAGGGACGGTGGTAATGAAAAACTGTTTTTT
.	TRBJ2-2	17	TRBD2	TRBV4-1	CASSQGLAGVRTGELFF	TGCGCCAGCAGCCAAGGGCTAGCGGGAGTTCGCACCGGGGAGCTGTTTTTT
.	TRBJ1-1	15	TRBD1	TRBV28	CASSLYRGLRTEAFF	TGTGCCAGCAGTTTGTACAGGGGGCTACGCACTGAAGCTTTCTTT
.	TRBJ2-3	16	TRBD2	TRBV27	CASSFNRRESTDTQYF	TGTGCCAGCAGTTTCAATCGGCGGGAGAGCACAGATACGCAGTATTTT
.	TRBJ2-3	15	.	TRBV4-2	CASSQEGGQGDTQYF	TGTGCCAGCAGCCAAGAAGGGGGTCAGGGGGATACGCAGTATTTT
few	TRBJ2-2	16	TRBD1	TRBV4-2	CASSQETGFNTGELFF	TGTGCCAGCAGCCAAGAGACAGGGTTTAACACCGGGGAGCTGTTTTTT
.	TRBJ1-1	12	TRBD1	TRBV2	CATVTGLTEAFF	TGTGCCACTGTGACAGGGCTCACTGAAGCTTTCTTT
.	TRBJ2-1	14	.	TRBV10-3	CAISEWTRSDEQFF	TGTGCCATCAGTGAGTGGACAAGGAGCGATGAGCAGTTCTTC
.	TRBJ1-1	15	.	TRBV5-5	CASSPRRSENTEAFF	TGTGCCAGCAGCCCACGAAGGTCCGAGAACACTGAAGCTTTCTTT
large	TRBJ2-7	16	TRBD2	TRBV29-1	CSVEAPKGLAGKEQYF	TGCAGCGTTGAAGCACCCAAGGGACTAGCGGGGAAAGAGCAGTACTTC
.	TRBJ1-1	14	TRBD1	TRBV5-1	CASSLGTGSTEAFF	TGCGCCAGCAGCTTGGGGACAGGGAGTACTGAAGCTTTCTTT
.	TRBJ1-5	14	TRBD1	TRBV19	CASLVGQGNQPQHF	TGTGCCAGCCTCGTCGGACAGGGCAATCAGCCCCAGCATTTT
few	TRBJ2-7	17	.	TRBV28	CASSLEWVSGATYEQYF	TGTGCCAGCAGTTTAGAGTGGGTGTCGGGAGCCACCTACGAGCAGTACTTC
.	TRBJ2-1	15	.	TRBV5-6	CASSLDGAAYGEQFF	TGTGCCAGCAGCTTGGATGGGGCAGCTTACGGTGAGCAGTTCTTC